A single T cell receptor beta chain is shown here with its context. Sequencing was performed with immunoSEQ multiplex PCR; in TCRdb, only in-frame clones are kept and a portion is missing. The table records approximately 280,000 clones, around 85% of them present only once. This sample was included in a study of blood T cell repertoires in COVID-19. The CDR3 has 16 residues. The V end lost 1 base, the J end lost 5 bases, and 17 bases lay between the germline ends. Germline CDR1 SGHVS, CDR2 FQNEAQ. Sequencing used PBMCs or T cells enriched from blood (not recorded which). This chain joins TRBV7-8 and TRBJ1-1; possible D gene TRBD1, 5 bases. This receptor was taken from a woman aged 40 to 50 who had recovered from COVID-19. CDR3 DNA sequence: TGTGCCAGCAGCTTAGTATCGAGGGGCGGGAGGACTGAAGCTTTCTTT. Protein product: CASSLVSRGGRTEAFF.